The clone carrying this T cell receptor (beta chain) showed up just once. As processed by the authors: Researchers report that nucleated cell counts were estimated from reference gene primer amplification. Produced via immunoSEQ multiplex PCR; TCRdb's table is partial and in-frame only. That table is the source of V, J and clone size, and D and trimming were worked out from the DNA. The sample holds 190,000 or so clones, around 85% seen once. This entry is derived from a study of blood T cell repertoires in COVID-19. This receptor was taken from a man aged 55 to 69 with COVID-19, enrolled during active disease. The sample comprised peripheral blood.

Written as DNA, the CDR3 is TGTGCCAGCATTAGAGACAGTAGCAATCAGCCCCAGCATTTT. This sequence encodes CASIRDSSNQPQHF. The chain combines TRBV6-5 with TRBJ1-5; maybe TRBD1 (5 bases). The V gene's germline CDR1 is MNHEY and CDR2 SVGAGI. The CDR3 has 14 residues. Between the trimmed V and J ends, which lost 7 bases and 0 bases, there was a span of 10 bases.